A selection of T cell receptor beta chains follows, all from one sample in a study of T cell repertoires in cytomegalovirus infection. MiXCR, run by TCRdb on the reads, gives a single entry per CDR3 protein. Of roughly 720,000 distinct CDR3 sequences in the sample, 35% were seen once. The sample comprised PBMCs. The receptors originated from a human donor in good health (CMV status not recorded). Some clones in this sample may be carry-over from other donors' samples. The CDR3 runs from the conserved cysteine through the conserved F or W. D genes are given only for firm matches. Clone size, where shown, is once, few, many, or a class for clones that have expanded.

d_call clone_size j_call v_call cdr3_nt cdr3_aa
TRBD2 - TRBJ2-5 TRBV7-3 TGTGCCAGCAGCACTGGACTAGCGGGGCTTCAAGAGACCCAGTACTTC CASSTGLAGLQETQYF
- - TRBJ2-7 TRBV12-3/TRBV12-4 TGTGCCAGCAGTTCCCAGGCGGCCGCCTACGAGCAGTACTTC CASSSQAAAYEQYF
TRBD1 - TRBJ1-5 TRBV19 TGTGCCAGTAGCAAGGACAGGGTAAACAATCAGCCCCAGCATTTT CASSKDRVNNQPQHF
- - TRBJ2-3 TRBV3-1 TGTGCCAGCAGCCATAGCGGAGCCAGGACAGATACGCAGTATTTT CASSHSGARTDTQYF
- - TRBJ1-1 TRBV7-3 TGTTCCAGCAGCCCTCAGGGGAACACTGAAGCTTTCTTT CSSSPQGNTEAFF
- - TRBJ1-2 TRBV10-3 TGTGCCATCAGTGAGTCAGGCTGGACTGGCTACACCTTC CAISESGWTGYTF
TRBD2 - TRBJ2-1 TRBV3-1 TGTGCCAGCAGCCAACTTAATCCTAGCGGGGGGAAATGGTCCTACAATGAGCAGTTCTTC CASSQLNPSGGKWSYNEQFF
TRBD1 - TRBJ2-2 TRBV24-1 TGTGCCACCAGTGATTACGAGACAGGGAGCGGCACCGGGGAGCTGTTTTTT CATSDYETGSGTGELFF
- - TRBJ1-2 TRBV7-6 TGTGCCAGCAGCTTAGTCGCTAGGACCGGAAACTATGGCTACACCTTC CASSLVARTGNYGYTF
- once TRBJ2-1 TRBV15 TGTTCCACCAGCAGTGGAACAGGTCCCTACAATGAGCAGTTCTTC CSTSSGTGPYNEQFF
- many TRBJ2-7 TRBV7-2 TGTGCCAGCAGCAGGTTTGGCTACGAGCAGTACTTC CASSRFGYEQYF
- few TRBJ1-1 TRBV14 TGTGCCAGCAGCCAGGTTCCGATAGACACTGAAGCTTTCTTT CASSQVPIDTEAFF
- many TRBJ2-7 TRBV29-1 TGCAGCGTTGCTATCCTCCACGGGAACGAGCAGTACTTC CSVAILHGNEQYF
TRBD2 - TRBJ2-3 TRBV10-3 TGTGCCATCAGTGAAGGGACTAGCGGGAGTAGCGCAGATACGCAGTATTTT CAISEGTSGSSADTQYF
TRBD2 - TRBJ2-1 TRBV6-2/TRBV6-3 TGTGCCAGCAGTTACTCGAGGGCGGGAGGGCCCATCTTC CASSYSRAGGPIF
TRBD1 - TRBJ2-5 TRBV29-1 TGCAGCGTTGAAACAGGGGAGCGAGAGACCCAGTACTTC CSVETGERETQYF
TRBD2 - TRBJ2-7 TRBV28 TGTGCCAGCAGTCCCTTACCCTTACTAGCGGGGGGCCAAGACGAGCAGTACTTC CASSPLPLLAGGQDEQYF
- many TRBJ2-2 TRBV7-2 TGTGCCAGCAGCTTACAAACCGGGGAGCTGTTTTTT CASSLQTGELFF
TRBD1 - TRBJ1-1 TRBV28 TGTGCCAGCAGTGCCGGACAGGGTTGGAGGGCTGAAGCTTTCTTT CASSAGQGWRAEAFF
TRBD2 once TRBJ2-7 TRBV20-1 TGCAGTGCTAGCCGAGCGGGGAAATCAACCTACGAGCAGTACTTC CSASRAGKSTYEQYF
- - TRBJ1-5 TRBV10-3 TGTGCCATCAGGACAGATCTAGGGCAGCCCCAGCATTTT CAIRTDLGQPQHF
- - TRBJ2-1 TRBV12-3/TRBV12-4 TGTGCCAGCAGTCCCCCCCGCACTGAGCAGTTCTTC CASSPPRTEQFF
- few TRBJ2-1 TRBV2 TGTGCCAGCAGTGGACCATCATACAATGAGCAGTTCTTC CASSGPSYNEQFF
TRBD1 - TRBJ1-2 TRBV28 TGTGCCAGCAGTCTGACAGGGGAGGCCTATGGCTACACCTTC CASSLTGEAYGYTF
- many TRBJ2-7 TRBV7-2 TGTGCCAGCAGCGGACGAGACATAATGCCCTACGAGCAGTACTTC CASSGRDIMPYEQYF